This entry concerns a single TCR beta chain. Sequencing used immunoSEQ multiplex PCR; TCRdb keeps in-frame clones, though not all of them. The profile covers roughly 190,000 clones, with 70% to 90% appearing a single time and 5% to 6.5% taken by the ten largest. Trimming pared 4 bases from V and 3 bases from J, leaving 16 bases between. CDR1 is SGHDN, CDR2 FVKESK, per germline. CDR3 length equals 15 residues. These data come from a study of blood T cell repertoires in COVID-19. Study at large: Acute and convalescent COVID-19 specimens originated in the United States, Italy and Spain. The analysed material was cDNA or gDNA that came from T cells, B-cell-depleted T cells, or PBMCs.

The TCR sequence derives from a man in his forties with active or convalescent COVID-19. Sequenced material: peripheral blood. V is TRBV14 and J is TRBJ2-7; tentative D call: TRBD1 (6 bases). CDR3 nucleotides: TGTGCCAGCAGCCTTCAACAGGGTAAGGGCTACGAGCAGTACTTC. It translates to CASSLQQGKGYEQYF.